This T cell receptor (beta chain) originates from a study of human T cells and chemical hapten exposure. The time point was: pre-sensitization, week 0. This sample's treatment: therapeutic diphenylcyclopropenone sensitization with weekly scalp DPC. RNA extraction used unfractionated whole blood as the source of total RNA. TCRdb itself ran the RACE reads through MiXCR, one entry per CDR3 protein. In the table there are more than 250,000 distinct CDR3 sequences, approximately 8.6% of which are singletons. Germline assignment: CDR1 MNHEY and CDR2 SVGAGI. There are 17 residues in the CDR3. The V segment lost 5 bases and the J segment 4 bases; nucleotides outside the gene matches: 11. This clonotype was counted only a few times.

The chain combines TRBV6-5 with TRBJ2-4, with 10 bases that match TRBD1. Sequenced here: whole blood, sampled in connection with sensitization to the hapten diphenylcyclopropenone (DPC). The clonotype was recovered from a woman in her forties with alopecia areata. Some clones in this sample may be carry-over from other donors' samples. The CDR3 loop is CASSKFLGQGGKNIQYF. CDR3 in DNA: TGTGCCAGCAGTAAATTCCTCGGACAGGGGGGAAAAAACATTCAGTACTTC.